A single sample is the source of the 12 T cell receptor beta chains below, sequenced in a study of post-analysis software for immune sequencing data (dated by TCRdb to between 2015 and 2016). What the work shows at the level of the full study, not this receptor alone: Patients showed significantly higher frequencies than controls for about 5 TRBV segments, among them TRBV5-6, TRBV5-1 and TRBV20-1.

These receptors have no known antigen. Libraries were built with PCR. For sequencing, an Illumina HiSeq 2500 was employed. To reduce PCR and sequencing biases, unique molecular identifiers were incorporated into the TCR beta cDNA libraries. The public reads were run again by TCRdb, first through fastp at Q25 and then through MiXCR, and only productive beta chains were kept. Rows are combined by CDR3 protein, so each entry shows the most common genes and DNA. The sample profile shows approximately 160,000 distinct CDR3 sequences; approximately 30% of them were found once. The ten largest clonotypes hold more than 1.3% of the sample. The sample comprised blood. These TCRs come from a girl between 5 and 17 years old with multiple sclerosis.

In regard to this clonotype: This may come from a read error, since a much larger clone is one base off. The chain carries TRBV20-1 and TRBJ2-7; unclear D gene. The J call may not be correct, given that the DNA end is closer to TRBJ2-5. The CDR3 runs 11 residues. The germline gives CDR1 DFQATT, CDR2 SNEGSKA (reference sequence). The chain's CDR3 is CSATKGETQYF. CDR3 in DNA: TGCAGTGCTACCAAAGGGGAGACCCAGTACTTC.

This clonotype appeared many times. V and J are TRBV9 and TRBJ2-3; D remains ambiguous. The CDR3 loop spans 21 amino acids. Germline values: CDR1 SGDLS, CDR2 YYNGEE. V was pared by 1 base and J by 0 bases, with 27 bases between. The CDR3: CASSVRSDNEGIGSSTDTQYF. CDR3 DNA sequence: TGTGCCAGCAGCGTAAGGTCTGACAACGAAGGAATTGGGTCTAGCACAGATACGCAGTATTTT.

The rearrangement joins TRBV2 to TRBJ2-2; 8 bases are shared with TRBD2. The CDR3 is 16 residues long. CDR1 SNHLY and CDR2 FYNNEI come from the germline V gene. Germline trimming cut 2 bases from V and 7 bases from J; bases unmatched to any gene: 9. CDR3 in amino acids: CASSEQGAGVGGELFF. In nucleotides, the CDR3 is TGTGCCAGCAGTGAACAGGGAGCGGGAGTCGGCGGGGAGCTGTTTTTT.

In the case of this clonotype: A read error may explain this, as a much larger clone is one base away. J is TRBJ1-4 and V is TRBV20-1, with D unclear. Germline V gene sequence: CDR1 DFQATT, CDR2 SNEGSKA (reference sequence). CDR3 length equals 14 residues. The CDR3 loop reads CSVRDRGANEKLFF. The CDR3 DNA reads as TGCAGTGTTAGAGATCGTGGGGCTAATGAAAAACTGTTTTTT.

This clonotype was recorded only once. A much larger clonotype is one base distant, so this may be a read error. The V call is TRBV3-1, the J call TRBJ2-5; 13 positions match TRBD2. The J call is doubtful: the DNA matches TRBJ2-7 better. CDR1 and CDR2 from the germline V gene are LGHDT and YNNKEL (reference sequence). CDR3 length: 15 residues. CDR3 in amino acids: CAGSPRTSGSDEQYF. Written as DNA, the CDR3 is TGTGCCGGCAGCCCTAGGACTAGCGGGAGCGACGAGCAGTACTTC.

The sample holds many counts of this clonotype. V and J are TRBV5-1 and TRBJ2-1, with D perhaps matching TRBD1 (6 bases). In germline, CDR1 is SGHRS, CDR2 YFSETQ. Trimming took 1 base from V and 0 from J, leaving 8 bases between them. CDR3 length: 15 amino acids. DNA for the CDR3: TGCGCCAGCAGCTTGCAGGGGAGCTCCTACAATGAGCAGTTCTTC. Translating it yields CASSLQGSSYNEQFF.

This clonotype was counted at least ten times. The rearrangement joins TRBV3-1 to TRBJ1-2, with D perhaps TRBD1 (5 bases). The ends were cut back, 1 base at V and 0 bases at J, with 15 bases in the middle. CDR3 length equals 17 residues. Germline V lookup: CDR1 LGHDT, CDR2 YNNKEL (reference sequence). CDR3 bases: TGTGCCAGCAGCCAAGTGGGAGGACAAGATCCTAACTATGGCTACACCTTC. It codes for CASSQVGGQDPNYGYTF. Based on the CDR3 plus reference TRBV3-1 and TRBJ1-2, the full variable domain is DTAVSQTPKYLVTQMGNDKSIKCEQNLGHDTMYWYKQDSKKFLKIMFSYNNKELIINETVPNRFSPKSPDKAHLNLHINSLELGDSAVYFCASSQVGGQDPNYGYTFGSGTRLTVV.

The gene calls are TRBV5-1 and TRBJ1-5; TRBD1 matches at 9 bases. The CDR3 covers 15 residues. Germline loops: CDR1 SGHRS, CDR2 YFSETQ. V lost 4 bases, J lost 4 bases, and 6 bases stayed unmatched. This chain's CDR3 is CASSPGQGLNQPQHF. The DNA of the CDR3 is TGCGCCAGCAGCCCGGGACAGGGTCTTAATCAGCCCCAGCATTTT.

This clonotype was found a few times. The gene calls are TRBV10-3 and TRBJ1-1, with a weak D call TRBD1 (5 bases). This CDR3 is built from 16 residues. The V and J ends lost 6 bases and 0 bases respectively, with 17 bases between them. The V gene's germline CDR1 is ENHRY and CDR2 SYGVKD. CDR3 DNA sequence: TGTGCCATCAGGGAGAAAGGGACCACCATGAACACTGAAGCTTTCTTT. The encoded protein is CAIREKGTTMNTEAFF.

This clonotype was seen at least ten times. The chain links TRBV25-1 to TRBJ2-7, with unresolved D. Trimming removed 8 bases from V and 0 bases from J, with 8 bases in between. The CDR3 has 12 amino acids. Looked up from germline, CDR1 is MGHDK and CDR2 is SYGVNS. The CDR3 sequence: CASEASSYEQYF. The CDR3, as DNA: TGTGCCAGCGAAGCGTCCTCCTACGAGCAGTACTTC.

This clonotype was seen many times. The gene calls are TRBV20-1 and TRBJ2-5, with D tentatively TRBD1 (5 bases). Germline CDR1 DFQATT, CDR2 SNEGSKA (reference sequence). The CDR3 has 15 residues. With 0 bases removed from V and 3 bases from J, the gap between germline ends came to 14 bases. The CDR3 loop is CSARDGLTGEETQYF. The CDR3, as DNA: TGCAGTGCTAGAGATGGCCTAACAGGAGAAGAGACCCAGTACTTC.

The table lists this clonotype with a few counts. This chain links TRBV5-1 with TRBJ2-7; a possible D gene is TRBD2 (5 bases). The CDR3 is 15 amino acids. V was cut by 0 bases and J by 0 bases, with 10 bases left in between. CDR1 and CDR2 (germline): SGHRS, YFSETQ. The DNA for the CDR3 is TGCGCCAGCAGCTTGGGTTTCGGACTCTCCTACGAGCAGTACTTC. Its protein product is CASSLGFGLSYEQYF. Variable domain in full (rest from reference TRBV5-1 and TRBJ2-7): KAGVTQTPRYLIKTRGQQVTLSCSPISGHRSVSWYQQTPGQGLQFLFEYFSETQRNKGNFPGRFSGRQFSNSRSEMNVSTLELGDSALYLCASSLGFGLSYEQYFGPGTRLTVT.